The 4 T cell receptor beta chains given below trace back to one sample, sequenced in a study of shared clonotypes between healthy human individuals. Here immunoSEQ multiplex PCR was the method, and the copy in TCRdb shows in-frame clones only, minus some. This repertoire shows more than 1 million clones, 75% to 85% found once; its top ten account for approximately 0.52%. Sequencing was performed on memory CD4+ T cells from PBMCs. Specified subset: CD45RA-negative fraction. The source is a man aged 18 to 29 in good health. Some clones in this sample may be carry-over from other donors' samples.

The CDR3 protein is CSVTPSSYEQYF. The CDR3 DNA follows: TGCAGCGTGACCCCCTCCTCCTACGAGCAGTACTTC. The chain has TRBV29-1 and TRBJ2-7; D is uncertain. Germline values: CDR1 SQVTM, CDR2 ANQGSEA. The CDR3 has 12 amino acids. V lost 6 bases and J 0 bases, leaving 9 bases between the germline ends.

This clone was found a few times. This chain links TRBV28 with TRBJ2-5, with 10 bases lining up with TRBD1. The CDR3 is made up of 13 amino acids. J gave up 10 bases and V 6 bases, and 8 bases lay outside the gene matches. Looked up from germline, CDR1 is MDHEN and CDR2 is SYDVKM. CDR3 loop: CASRSGQGGSQYF. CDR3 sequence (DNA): TGTGCCAGCAGATCCGGACAGGGGGGGAGCCAGTACTTC.

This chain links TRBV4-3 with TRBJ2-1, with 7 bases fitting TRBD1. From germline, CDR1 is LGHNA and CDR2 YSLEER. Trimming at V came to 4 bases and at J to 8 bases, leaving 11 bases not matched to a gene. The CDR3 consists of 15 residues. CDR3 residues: CASSREDDRAYEQFF. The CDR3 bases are TGCGCCAGCAGCCGGGAAGACGACAGGGCGTATGAGCAGTTCTTC.

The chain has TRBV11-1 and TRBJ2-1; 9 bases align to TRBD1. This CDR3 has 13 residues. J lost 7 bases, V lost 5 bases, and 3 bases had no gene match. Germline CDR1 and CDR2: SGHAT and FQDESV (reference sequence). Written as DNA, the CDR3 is TGTGCCAGCAGCCAAGACAGGGGGAATGAGCAGTTCTTC. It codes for CASSQDRGNEQFF.